This TCR beta chain was captured by sequencing in a study of T cell clonality in common variable immunodeficiency. The study's findings and limits: In common variable immunodeficiency, TCR beta chains reportedly carried fewer deletions and N-nucleotide insertions. Authors noted CVID clonality's cause needs subpopulation repertoire sequencing.

Germline lookup yields CDR1 PRHDT and CDR2 FYEKMQ (reference sequence). Trimming removed 0 bases at V and 4 bases at J, with 7 bases between. There are 13 residues in the CDR3. About this clone: Its antigen is not known. From the germline J gene comes the end of the CDR3, since the read stops 3 residues before it.

Equal genomic DNA amounts from CVID and control samples were sequenced. Clones were sequenced by immunoSEQ multiplex PCR, and TCRdb holds only the in-frame ones, with some missing. The repertoire shows about 30,000 clones, none seen only once; the top ten take around 5%. CVID subjects were around 14 female and some 27 male, aged about 8 to 70. The chain links TRBV13 to TRBJ2-7; D is perhaps TRBD1 (6 bases). Input material: peripheral blood mononuclear cells. The receptor comes from a human donor with common variable immunodeficiency. The DNA read from the CDR3 is TGTGCCAGCAGCTTAGGGACAGGTTACGAG. It codes for CASSLGTGYE. The complete CDR3 reads CASSLGTGYEQYF.